The following is a T cell receptor (beta chain) sequence with its context. Antigen specificity is unknown. V was clipped by 3 bases and J by 8 bases, with 13 bases between them. Germline V gene data show CDR1 as KGHSH and CDR2 as LQKENI. This CDR3 comprises 14 residues. This sample was taken from a study of cytomegalovirus exposure and HLA in healthy donors. PCR employed 60 Vbeta and 13 Jbeta primers. TCRdb keeps only in-frame clones here, not all; method: immunoSEQ multiplex PCR. The sample table includes roughly 42,000 clones. Study-wide results and limits: Another analysis was done later, and it associated roughly 15,000 TCR beta sequences with HLA alleles at 0.05 false discovery rate.

This sequence was found in a man in his thirties or forties in good health and CMV-seronegative. Sequenced input: PBMCs. The rearrangement uses TRBV18 and TRBJ1-4; tentatively, D is TRBD1 (5 bases). The CDR3 sequence is CASSPERGGEKLFF. The CDR3 DNA follows: TGTGCCAGCTCACCGGAGAGGGGAGGGGAAAAACTGTTTTTT.